This TCR beta chain was recorded in a study of CD8+CD57+ T cells in acquired aplastic anemia. The use of genomic DNA as template underpinned the TCR beta VDJ and CDR3 profiling. In TCRdb, the reads were re-called with MiXCR into one record per CDR3 protein. The top ten clones hold approximately 42% of a sample with over 150,000 distinct CDR3 sequences, 63% of them seen once. This clonotype appeared many times. As yet, its antigen is unknown. Patients chosen for sequencing had CD8+CD57+ cells that had expanded, as shown by flow cytometry. Regarding the study as a whole: Patients and controls shared just under 30 CD8+ CDR3 sequences.

The sample comprised sorted CD4+, CD8+, or CD8+CD57+ T cells (not recorded which) from PBMCs. The receptor's source is a human donor with aplastic anemia.

The DNA of the CDR3 is TGTGCCAGCAGCTTAGACACCGGGGAGCTGTTTTTT. It yields the protein CASSLDTGELFF. The chain recombines TRBV27 with TRBJ2-2, with D hard to call. CDR3 length: 12 amino acids. The V and J ends lost 6 bases and 3 bases respectively, with 5 bases between them. Germline V CDR1 and CDR2: MNHEY, SMNVEV (reference sequence).